The rows below give T cell receptor beta chains drawn from one sample of a study of blood T cell repertoires in COVID-19. Profiled with immunoSEQ multiplex PCR; TCRdb holds only in-frame clones, not every one. The data contain hundreds of thousands of clones, roughly 80% of them singletons. Sequenced: peripheral blood. The receptors were sampled from a woman aged 55 to 70 with active or convalescent COVID-19. Each CDR3 is given with its conserved first and last residue.

TRBV2,CASRFRDRGVGAFF
TRBV6-6,CASSYTRGQGAYEQYF
TRBV4-1,CASSQGGIAGKYEQYF
TRBV30,CAFRGNSPLHF
TRBV9,CASSPRTGVFNEQFF
TRBV19,CASSSSGGSNQPQHF
TRBV7-2,CASSLGASGGYEQYF
TRBV4-1,CASSQRLAGESTDTQYF
TRBV2,CASRDSSGNTIYF
TRBV19,CASSKDRDRATGELFF
TRBV7-8,CASSLASQGHTEAFF
TRBV9,CASSGQGAYEQYF
TRBV10-1,CASSTGSYNEQFF
TRBV6-2/TRBV6-3,CASSWGGNTEAFF
TRBV21-1,CASSSPGTGGIGEAFF
TRBV27,CASSPGTYNSPLHF
TRBV29-1,CSVGTGANYGYTF
TRBV2,CASSVDRWTVRMNTEAFF
TRBV7-2,CASSLSSGAYNEQFF
TRBV6-6,CASSPLTGGSYNSPLHF
TRBV10-3,CAISQGAKGNQPQHF
TRBV7-2,CASSLISGGTDTQYF
TRBV14,CASSQGRLRQPTSNYGYTF
TRBV15,CATSRDTGEQYF
TRBV19,CASSIGGTTGNTIYF
TRBV6-5,CASSNTHGYTF
TRBV14,CASSQDKVDREVHEQYF
TRBV7-8,CASSSGLTEYNEQFF
TRBV19,CASSPTGVFYGYTF
TRBV6-6,CASSYSVQGNSPLHF
TRBV30,CAWSPWTGSNYGYTF
TRBV7-9,CASSSASGATDTQYF
TRBV11-2,CASSLAGGVTYEQYF
TRBV27,CASRLTSSEQYF
TRBV5-1,CASSLASRGLNTEAFF
TRBV6-5,CASIFDFTYGYTF
TRBV7-2,CASSLGTGLEGTEAFF